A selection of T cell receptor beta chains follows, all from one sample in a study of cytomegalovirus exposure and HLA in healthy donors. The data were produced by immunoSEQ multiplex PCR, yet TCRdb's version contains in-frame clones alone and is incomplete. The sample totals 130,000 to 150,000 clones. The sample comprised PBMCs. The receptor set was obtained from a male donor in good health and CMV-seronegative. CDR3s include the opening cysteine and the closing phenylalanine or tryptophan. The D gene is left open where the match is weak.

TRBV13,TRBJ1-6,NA,TGTGCCAGCAGCTTTCGACTGAGAATGAATTCACCCCTCCACTTT,CASSFRLRMNSPLHF
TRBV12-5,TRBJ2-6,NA,TGTGCTAGTGGTTTGCAGGGGACAAACTCTGGGGCCAACGTCCTGACTTTC,CASGLQGTNSGANVLTF
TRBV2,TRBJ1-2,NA,TGTGCCAGCATGGAGGACCGAGCTAACTATGGCTACACCTTC,CASMEDRANYGYTF
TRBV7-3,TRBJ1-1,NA,TGTGCCAGCAGCTTAGGAGGACTGGATGAAGCTTTCTTT,CASSLGGLDEAFF
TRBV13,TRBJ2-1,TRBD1,TGTGCCAGCAGCCGGGACAGGGGGCAATACAATGAGCAGTTCTTC,CASSRDRGQYNEQFF
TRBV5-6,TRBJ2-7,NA,TGTGCCAGCAGCTTGGTCCAGGGGCTGGGGACCTACGAGCAGTACTTC,CASSLVQGLGTYEQYF
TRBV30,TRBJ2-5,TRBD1,TGTGCCTGGGCCGACAGGGGGCAAGAGACCCAGTACTTC,CAWADRGQETQYF
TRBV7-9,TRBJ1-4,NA,TGTGCCAGCAGCTTAGCGACAGATAATGAAAAACTGTTTTTT,CASSLATDNEKLFF
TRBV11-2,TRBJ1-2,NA,TGTGCCAGCAGCTTAGCGGGACAACTCTATGGCTACACCTTC,CASSLAGQLYGYTF
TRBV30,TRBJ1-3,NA,TGTGCCTGGCAGGGGAACTCTGGAAACACCATATATTTT,CAWQGNSGNTIYF
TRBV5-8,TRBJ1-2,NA,TGTGCCAGCAGCTTGGATTGGGGGGGAAGAAACTATGGCTACACCTTC,CASSLDWGGRNYGYTF
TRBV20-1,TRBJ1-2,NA,TGCAGTGCCCCCGTGGGCAGGGGCTACACCTTC,CSAPVGRGYTF
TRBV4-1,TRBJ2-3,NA,TGCGCCAGCAGCTTCGAGCGGTCAGTCCCCACAGATACGCAGTATTTT,CASSFERSVPTDTQYF
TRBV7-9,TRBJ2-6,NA,TGTGCCAGCAGCGCAAGGAGCGGCTCTGGGGCCAACGTCCTGACTTTC,CASSARSGSGANVLTF
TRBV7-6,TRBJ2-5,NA,TGTGCCAGCAGCTTAGACCTGTCAGGGACCCAGTACTTC,CASSLDLSGTQYF
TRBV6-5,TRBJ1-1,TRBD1,TGTGCCAGCACCACGTTACAGGGGTATACTGAAGCTTTCTTT,CASTTLQGYTEAFF
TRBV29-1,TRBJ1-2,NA,TGCAGCGTTGGGGGCGGTAGGGCAGCGCGATTCTATGGCTACACCTTC,CSVGGGRAARFYGYTF
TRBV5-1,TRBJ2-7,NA,TGCGCCAGCAGCTTGACAGGGATTACCTACGAGCAGTACTTC,CASSLTGITYEQYF
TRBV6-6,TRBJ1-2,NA,TGTGCCAGCAGTTACGGGGCCAGCCATTATGGCTACACCTTC,CASSYGASHYGYTF
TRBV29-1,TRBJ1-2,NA,TGCAGTGGTCATGAGGGCCATGGCTACACCTTC,CSGHEGHGYTF
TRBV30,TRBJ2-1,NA,TGTGCCTGGGGAACTAGTTGGTTACACAATGAGCAGTTCTTC,CAWGTSWLHNEQFF
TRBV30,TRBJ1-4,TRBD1,TGTGCCTGGACCCCAAGGACAGGGATCGCCCAAAAACTGTTTTTT,CAWTPRTGIAQKLFF
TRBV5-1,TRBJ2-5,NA,TGCGCCAGCGCTTCTTCCGGTGGGAGCGTCCAGGAGACCCAGTACTTC,CASASSGGSVQETQYF
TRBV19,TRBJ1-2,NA,TGTGCCAGTAGTATAGGGGAAGGGGCCTCGAACTATGGCTACACCTTC,CASSIGEGASNYGYTF